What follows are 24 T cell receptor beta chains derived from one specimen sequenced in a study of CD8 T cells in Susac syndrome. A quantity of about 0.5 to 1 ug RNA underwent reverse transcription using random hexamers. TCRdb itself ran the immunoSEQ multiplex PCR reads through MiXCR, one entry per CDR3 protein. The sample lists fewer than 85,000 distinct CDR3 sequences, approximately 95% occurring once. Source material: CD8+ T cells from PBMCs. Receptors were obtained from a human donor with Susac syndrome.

The CDR3 region has the DNA TGTGCCAGCAGCCAAGGGAGACAGGGAGCCTACGAGCAGTACTTC. This codes for CASSQGRQGAYEQYF. V usage is TRBV4-2 and J usage is TRBJ2-7, with 7 bases identical to TRBD1. Germline CDR1 reads LGHNA; CDR2 reads YNFKEQ. The V and J ends lost 1 base and 2 bases, in that order; junction bases with no gene match: 5. The CDR3 consists of 15 residues.

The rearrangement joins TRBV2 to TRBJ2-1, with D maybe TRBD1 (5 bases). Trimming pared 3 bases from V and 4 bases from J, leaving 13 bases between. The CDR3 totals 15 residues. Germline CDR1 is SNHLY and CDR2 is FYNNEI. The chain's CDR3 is CASSEGHPGYNEQFF. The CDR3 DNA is TGTGCCAGCAGTGAGGGGCACCCCGGGTACAATGAGCAGTTCTTC.

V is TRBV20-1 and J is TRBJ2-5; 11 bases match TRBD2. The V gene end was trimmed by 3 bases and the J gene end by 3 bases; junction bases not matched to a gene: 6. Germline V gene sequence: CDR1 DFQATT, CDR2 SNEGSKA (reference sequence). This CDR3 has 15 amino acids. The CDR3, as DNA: TGCAGTGCTAGCTCTGGGACTAGCGGAGAAGAGACCCAGTACTTC. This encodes CSASSGTSGEETQYF.

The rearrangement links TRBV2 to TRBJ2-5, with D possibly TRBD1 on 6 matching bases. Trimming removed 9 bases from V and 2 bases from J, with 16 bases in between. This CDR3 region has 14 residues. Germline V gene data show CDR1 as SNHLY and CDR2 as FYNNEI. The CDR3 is CASEGVDRQETQYF. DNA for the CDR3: TGTGCCAGTGAAGGGGTTGACAGGCAAGAGACCCAGTACTTC. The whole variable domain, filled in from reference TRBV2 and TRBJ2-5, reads EPEVTQTPSHQVTQMGQEVILRCVPISNHLYFYWYRQILGQKVEFLVSFYNNEISEKSEIFDDQFSVERPDGSNFTLKIRSTKLEDSAMYFCASEGVDRQETQYFGPGTRLLVL.

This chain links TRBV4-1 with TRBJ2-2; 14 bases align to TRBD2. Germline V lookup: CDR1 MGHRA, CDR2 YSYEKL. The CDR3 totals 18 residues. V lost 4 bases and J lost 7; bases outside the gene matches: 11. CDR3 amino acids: CASSPGLAGAPRYGELFF. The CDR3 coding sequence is TGCGCCAGCAGCCCGGGACTAGCGGGAGCCCCGAGGTACGGGGAGCTGTTTTTT.

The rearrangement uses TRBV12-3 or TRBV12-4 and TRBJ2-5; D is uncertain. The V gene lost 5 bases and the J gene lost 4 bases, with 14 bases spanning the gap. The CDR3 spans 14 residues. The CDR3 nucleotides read TGTGCCAGCAGTCCATGGATTAGGCCAGAGACCCAGTACTTC. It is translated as CASSPWIRPETQYF.

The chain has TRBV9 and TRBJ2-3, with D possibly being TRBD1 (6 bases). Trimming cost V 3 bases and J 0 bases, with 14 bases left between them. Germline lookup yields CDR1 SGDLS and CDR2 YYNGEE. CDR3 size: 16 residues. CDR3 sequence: CASSGRTDISTDTQYF. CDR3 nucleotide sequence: TGTGCCAGCAGCGGCCGGACAGACATAAGCACAGATACGCAGTATTTT. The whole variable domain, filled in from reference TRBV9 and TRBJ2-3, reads DSGVTQTPKHLITATGQRVTLRCSPRSGDLSVYWYQQSLDQGLQFLIQYYNGEERAKGNILERFSAQQFPDLHSELNLSSLELGDSALYFCASSGRTDISTDTQYFGPGTRLTVL.

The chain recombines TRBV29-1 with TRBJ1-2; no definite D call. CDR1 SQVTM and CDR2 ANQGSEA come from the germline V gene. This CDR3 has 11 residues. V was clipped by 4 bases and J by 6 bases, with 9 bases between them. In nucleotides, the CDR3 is TGCAGCGTTGTGGAGGGAGATGGCTACACCTTC. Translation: CSVVEGDGYTF.

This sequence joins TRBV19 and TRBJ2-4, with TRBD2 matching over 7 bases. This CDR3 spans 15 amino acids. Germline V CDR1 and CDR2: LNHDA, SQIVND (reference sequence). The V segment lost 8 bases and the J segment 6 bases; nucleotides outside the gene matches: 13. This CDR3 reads CASGSWEGTRNIQYF. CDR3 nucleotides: TGTGCCAGTGGTTCCTGGGAGGGGACCAGAAACATTCAGTACTTC.

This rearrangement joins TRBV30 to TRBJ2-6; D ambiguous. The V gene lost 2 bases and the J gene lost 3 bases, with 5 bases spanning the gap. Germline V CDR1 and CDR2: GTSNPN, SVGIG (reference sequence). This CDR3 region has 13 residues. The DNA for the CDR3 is TGTGCCTGGAGTCTCTTTGGGGCCAACGTCCTGACTTTC. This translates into CAWSLFGANVLTF.

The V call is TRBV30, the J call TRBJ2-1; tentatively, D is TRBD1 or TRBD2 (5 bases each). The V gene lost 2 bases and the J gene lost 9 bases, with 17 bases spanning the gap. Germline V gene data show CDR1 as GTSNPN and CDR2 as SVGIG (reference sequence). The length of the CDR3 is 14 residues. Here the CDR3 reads CAWSSGTRTSEQFF. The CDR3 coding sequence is TGTGCCTGGAGTTCCGGGACCCGTACAAGTGAGCAGTTCTTC.

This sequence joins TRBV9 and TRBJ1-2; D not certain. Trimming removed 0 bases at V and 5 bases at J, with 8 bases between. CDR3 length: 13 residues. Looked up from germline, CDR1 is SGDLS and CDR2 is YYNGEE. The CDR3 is CASSVESQYGYTF. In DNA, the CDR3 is TGTGCCAGCAGCGTAGAATCCCAGTATGGCTACACCTTC.

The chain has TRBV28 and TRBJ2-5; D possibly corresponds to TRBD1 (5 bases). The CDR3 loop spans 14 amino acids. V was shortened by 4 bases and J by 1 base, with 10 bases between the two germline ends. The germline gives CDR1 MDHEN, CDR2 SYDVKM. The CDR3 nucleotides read TGTGCCAGCAGTTCTCAGGGCTTCCAAGAGACCCAGTACTTC. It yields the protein CASSSQGFQETQYF. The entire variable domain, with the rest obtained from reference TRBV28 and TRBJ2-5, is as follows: DVKVTQSSRYLVKRTGEKVFLECVQDMDHENMFWYRQDPGLGLRLIYFSYDVKMKEKGDIPEGYSVSREKKERFSLILESASTNQTSMYLCASSSQGFQETQYFGPGTRLLVL.

CDR3 in DNA: TGTGCCAGCAGCAAGGGCAGGGGTGATCAGCCCCAGCATTTT. This codes for CASSKGRGDQPQHF. The V call is TRBV13, the J call TRBJ1-5, with a weak D call TRBD1 (6 bases). This CDR3 contains 14 residues. Germline assignment: CDR1 PRHDT and CDR2 FYEKMQ (reference sequence). V was pared by 5 bases and J by 5 bases, with 13 bases between.

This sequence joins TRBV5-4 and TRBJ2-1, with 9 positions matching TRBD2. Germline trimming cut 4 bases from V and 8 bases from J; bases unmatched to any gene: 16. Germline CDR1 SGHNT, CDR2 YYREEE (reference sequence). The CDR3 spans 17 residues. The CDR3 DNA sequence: TGTGCCAGCAGCATTCCTGCCGGGACTAGCCTTTTCGATGAGCAGTTCTTC. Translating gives CASSIPAGTSLFDEQFF.

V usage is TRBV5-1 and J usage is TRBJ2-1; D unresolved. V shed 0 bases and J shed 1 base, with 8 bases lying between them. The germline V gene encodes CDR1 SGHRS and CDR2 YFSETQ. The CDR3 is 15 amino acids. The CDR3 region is CASSLGWGSYNEQFF. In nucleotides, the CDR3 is TGCGCCAGCAGCTTGGGATGGGGTTCCTACAATGAGCAGTTCTTC. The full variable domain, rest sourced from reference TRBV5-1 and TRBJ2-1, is KAGVTQTPRYLIKTRGQQVTLSCSPISGHRSVSWYQQTPGQGLQFLFEYFSETQRNKGNFPGRFSGRQFSNSRSEMNVSTLELGDSALYLCASSLGWGSYNEQFFGPGTRLTVL.

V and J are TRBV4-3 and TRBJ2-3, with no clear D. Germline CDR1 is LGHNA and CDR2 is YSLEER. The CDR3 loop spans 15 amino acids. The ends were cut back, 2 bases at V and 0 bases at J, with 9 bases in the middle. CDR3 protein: CASSQNMGSTDTQYF. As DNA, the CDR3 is TGCGCCAGCAGCCAAAACATGGGGAGCACAGATACGCAGTATTTT.

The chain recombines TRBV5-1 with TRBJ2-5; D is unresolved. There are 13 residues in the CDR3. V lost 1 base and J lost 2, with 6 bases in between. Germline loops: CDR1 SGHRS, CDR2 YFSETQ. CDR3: CASSLTAQETQYF. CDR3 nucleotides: TGCGCCAGCAGCTTGACAGCACAAGAGACCCAGTACTTC.

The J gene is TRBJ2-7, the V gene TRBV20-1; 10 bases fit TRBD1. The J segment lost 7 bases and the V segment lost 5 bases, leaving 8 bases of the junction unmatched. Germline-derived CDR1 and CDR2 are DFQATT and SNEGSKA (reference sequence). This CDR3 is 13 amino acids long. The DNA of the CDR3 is TGCAGTGCTGTCCGACAGGGGGCCGGGGAGCAGTACTTC. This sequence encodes CSAVRQGAGEQYF.

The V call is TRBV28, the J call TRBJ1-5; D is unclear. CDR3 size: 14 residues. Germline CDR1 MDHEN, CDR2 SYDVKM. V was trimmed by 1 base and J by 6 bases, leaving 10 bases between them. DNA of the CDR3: TGTGCCAGCAGTTTATTGGCGGATCGTCAGCCCCAGCATTTT. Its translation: CASSLLADRQPQHF.

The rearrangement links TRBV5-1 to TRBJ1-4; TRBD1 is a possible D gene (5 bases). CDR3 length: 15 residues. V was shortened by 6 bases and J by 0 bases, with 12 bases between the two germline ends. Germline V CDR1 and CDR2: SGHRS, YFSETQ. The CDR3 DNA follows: TGCGCCAGCAAGGAGGGACGGGCAACTAATGAAAAACTGTTTTTT. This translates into CASKEGRATNEKLFF. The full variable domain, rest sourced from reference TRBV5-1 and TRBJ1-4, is KAGVTQTPRYLIKTRGQQVTLSCSPISGHRSVSWYQQTPGQGLQFLFEYFSETQRNKGNFPGRFSGRQFSNSRSEMNVSTLELGDSALYLCASKEGRATNEKLFFGSGTQLSVL.

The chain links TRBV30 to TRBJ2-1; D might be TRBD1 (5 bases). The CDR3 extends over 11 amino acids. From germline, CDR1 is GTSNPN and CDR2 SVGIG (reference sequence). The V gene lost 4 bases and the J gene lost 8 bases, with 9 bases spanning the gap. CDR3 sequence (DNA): TGTGCCTGGAACGGACAAGATGAGCAGTTCTTC. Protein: CAWNGQDEQFF.

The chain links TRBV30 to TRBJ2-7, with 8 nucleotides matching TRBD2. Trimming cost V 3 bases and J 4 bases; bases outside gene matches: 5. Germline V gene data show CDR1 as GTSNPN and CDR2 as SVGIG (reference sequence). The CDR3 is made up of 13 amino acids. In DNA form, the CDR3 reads TGTGCCTGGAGGGTAGCGGGGCCATACGAGCAGTACTTC. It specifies CAWRVAGPYEQYF.

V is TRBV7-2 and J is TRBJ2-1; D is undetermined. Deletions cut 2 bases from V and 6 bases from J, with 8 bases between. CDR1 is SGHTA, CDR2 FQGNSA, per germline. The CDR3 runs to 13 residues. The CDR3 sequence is CASSLSHLNEQFF. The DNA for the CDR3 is TGTGCCAGCAGCTTATCCCACCTCAATGAGCAGTTCTTC.